This TCR beta chain came from a study of cytomegalovirus exposure and HLA in healthy donors. The study's findings and limits: What TCR beta sequences reportedly achieved was accurate prediction of HLA-A and HLA-B alleles in most subjects. Most likely, a cluster of highly shared sequence variants arose as a sequencing artifact. Published work reported that the classifier diagnosed cytomegalovirus status with high specificity and sensitivity. The study put under 200 TCR beta chains on its list as cytomegalovirus-associated.

The germline V gene encodes CDR1 LNHDA and CDR2 SQIVND (reference sequence). V lost 3 bases and J lost 6; bases outside the gene matches: 7. This CDR3 region has 14 residues. Researchers ran the PCR with 60 Vbeta and 13 Jbeta primers. Profiled with immunoSEQ multiplex PCR; TCRdb holds only in-frame clones, not every one. The profile shows under 200,000 clones, roughly 80% of them singletons. Remarks on this clone: Its antigen is currently unknown.

The rearrangement links TRBV19 to TRBJ1-2, with 7 bases identical to TRBD1. The clonotype comes from a man aged 50-60 years in good health and CMV-seropositive. Sequencing was carried out using PBMCs. CDR3 nucleotide sequence: TGTGCCAGTAGTATTGTGGCAGGGGGAGATGGCTACACCTTC. The encoded protein is CASSIVAGGDGYTF.